This TCR beta chain was captured by sequencing in a study of T cells after yellow fever vaccination. Study observations and caveats: Only a small proportion of the clonotypes turned up in both the CD4 and the CD8 compartments, likely arising from convergent recombination. Post-booster repertoires contained most primary-vaccination clones again (roughly 97% CD4, 85% to 90% CD8).

Points on this clonotype: Its antigen is still unknown.

Synthesis of TCR cDNA relied on 5'RACE template switching, which attached a universal primer site and UMIs. TCRdb used MiXCR to reprocess the 5' RACE reads, holding one entry per CDR3 protein. The sample consists of some 560,000 distinct CDR3 sequences, roughly 17% of them appearing once. The material was PBMCs, obtained 5 days after the first yellow fever vaccination. The TCR was taken from a man younger than 30 who received the YFV17D yellow fever vaccine.

DNA of the CDR3: TGTGCCACCAGTTGGGCAGACAATCAGCCCCAGCATTTT. This encodes CATSWADNQPQHF. V gene TRBV24-1 combines with J gene TRBJ1-5; D gene ambiguous. V lost 6 bases to trimming and J lost 3 bases, with 8 bases between them. The V gene's germline CDR1 is KGHDR and CDR2 SFDVKD. The CDR3 extends over 13 amino acids.